This T cell receptor (beta chain) is drawn from a study of blood T cell repertoires in COVID-19. Comments on this clone: Additional DNA sequences in this sample encode the identical CDR3.

Germline V CDR1 and CDR2: MNHEY, SMNVEV (reference sequence). Trimming removed 0 bases at V and 0 bases at J, with 11 bases between. This CDR3 is built from 16 residues. Original analysis: Scientists estimated how many nucleated cells there were by amplifying reference gene primers. TCRdb keeps only in-frame clones here, not all; method: immunoSEQ multiplex PCR. D and trimming come from the DNA, and the V and J calls and clone size come from that table. The repertoire includes over 130,000 clones, 70% to 85% of them detected once, and approximately 1.6% sits in the top ten. Sequencing was performed on PBMCs or T cells enriched from blood (not recorded which). The sequence came from a woman in her late teens or twenties who had been exposed to COVID-19. The genes are TRBV27 and TRBJ1-1, with D possibly matching TRBD1 (6 bases). CDR3 bases: TGTGCCAGCAGTTTATCGAGGGGGACGTTGAACACTGAAGCTTTCTTT. It is translated as CASSLSRGTLNTEAFF.